The 9 T cell receptor beta chains given below trace back to one sample, sequenced in a study of blood T cell repertoires in COVID-19. Clones were read by immunoSEQ multiplex PCR, and TCRdb kept only the in-frame ones, dropping some. The sample has some 180,000 clones; about 85% are singletons. The sequenced sample consisted of PBMCs or T cells enriched from blood (not recorded which). The receptors shown here come from a woman in her thirties or forties in a cohort exposed to, infected with or recovered from COVID-19 (not recorded which).

The V call is TRBV9, the J call TRBJ1-1; 10 bases map to TRBD1. The CDR3 is 14 amino acids. Germline CDR1 and CDR2: SGDLS and YYNGEE. The V gene end was trimmed by 3 bases and the J gene end by 4 bases; junction bases not matched to a gene: 3. As DNA, the CDR3 is TGTGCCAGCAGCGCCGGGACAGGGGTCACTGAAGCTTTCTTT. Its translation: CASSAGTGVTEAFF.

The chain joins TRBV27 to TRBJ2-7; 8 bases fit TRBD1. Germline V CDR1 and CDR2: MNHEY, SMNVEV (reference sequence). J gave up 4 bases and V 4 bases, and 6 bases lay outside the gene matches. This CDR3 region has 14 residues. As DNA, the CDR3 is TGTGCCAGCAGTTCAGGGGGCAGTGCTTACGAGCAGTACTTC. As protein: CASSSGGSAYEQYF.

The chain employs TRBV9 and TRBJ1-3, with D tentatively TRBD1 (5 bases). This CDR3 is 15 amino acids long. Trimming left V 3 bases short and J 1 base short, with 11 bases between. Germline lookup yields CDR1 SGDLS and CDR2 YYNGEE. In nucleotides, the CDR3 is TGTGCCAGCAGCGACCGACAGCCTTCTGGAAACACCATATATTTT. This encodes CASSDRQPSGNTIYF.

The V and J genes are TRBV3-1 (or the pseudogene TRBV3-2) and TRBJ1-4, with a weak D call TRBD1 (6 bases). Germline CDR1 and CDR2: LGHDT and YNNKEL (reference sequence). The CDR3 length is 18 residues. V lost 0 bases and J 2 bases, leaving 16 bases between the germline ends. The chain's CDR3 is CASSQDRYRAGTNEKLFF. The CDR3 nucleotides are TGTGCCAGCAGCCAAGACCGATACAGGGCCGGCACTAATGAAAAACTGTTTTTT.

This clone was seen once. The chain joins TRBV11-2 to TRBJ1-1; weak D call: TRBD1 (5 bases). The CDR3 totals 16 residues. Between the trimmed V and J ends, which lost 0 bases and 3 bases, there was a span of 14 bases. Germline lookup yields CDR1 SGHAT and CDR2 FQNNGV. Written as DNA, the CDR3 is TGTGCCAGCAGCTTAGAGGCACAGGTTATATACACTGAAGCTTTCTTT. It translates to CASSLEAQVIYTEAFF. Full variable domain (outside the CDR3, taken from reference TRBV11-2 and TRBJ1-1): EAGVAQSPRYKIIEKRQSVAFWCNPISGHATLYWYQQILGQGPKLLIQFQNNGVVDDSQLPKDRFSAERLKGVDSTLKIQPAKLEDSAVYLCASSLEAQVIYTEAFFGQGTRLTVV.

The chain employs TRBV4-3 and TRBJ2-7; the D gene is possibly TRBD1 (6 bases). The germline gives CDR1 LGHNA, CDR2 YSLEER. Deletions cut 0 bases from V and 2 bases from J, with 11 bases between. The CDR3 has 15 amino acids. CDR3: CASSQETGQTYEQYF. In nucleotides, the CDR3 is TGCGCCAGCAGCCAAGAAACAGGGCAAACCTACGAGCAGTACTTC.

CDR3: CASSFPWDRGSSYEQYF. CDR3 nucleotides: TGTGCCAGCAGCTTTCCTTGGGACAGGGGAAGCTCCTACGAGCAGTACTTC. V gene TRBV7-8 combines with J gene TRBJ2-7; TRBD1 aligns across 10 bases. The CDR3 is 17 residues long. From germline, CDR1 is SGHVS and CDR2 FQNEAQ. V shed 3 bases, J shed 0 bases, and the junction held 8 bases outside the gene matches.

The rearrangement uses TRBV19 and TRBJ1-5; the D gene is possibly TRBD1 (5 bases). The CDR3 extends over 18 amino acids. Looked up from germline, CDR1 is LNHDA and CDR2 is SQIVND (reference sequence). Trimming took 3 bases from V and 0 from J, leaving 18 bases between them. CDR3 region: CASSIRGVPFYSNQPQHF. The CDR3 nucleotides are TGTGCCAGTAGTATTCGGGGGGTTCCTTTCTATAGCAATCAGCCCCAGCATTTT. Looking up the rest from reference TRBV19 and TRBJ1-5 gives the full variable domain: DGGITQSPKYLFRKEGQNVTLSCEQNLNHDAMYWYRQDPGQGLRLIYYSQIVNDFQKGDIAEGYSVSREKKESFPLTVTSAQKNPTAFYLCASSIRGVPFYSNQPQHFGDGTRLSIL.

V and J are TRBV4-1 and TRBJ2-3; 15 positions match TRBD2. This CDR3 has 16 amino acids. Per germline, CDR1 MGHRA and CDR2 YSYEKL. Losses at the gene ends were 4 bases for V and 5 bases for J; bases not matched to a gene: 4. CDR3 in DNA: TGCGCCAGCAGCCCCGGACTAGCGGGGGGGAAAGATACGCAGTATTTT. Translated, it gives CASSPGLAGGKDTQYF.